This T cell receptor (beta chain) was sequenced during a study of Ad26.COV2.S vaccination and SARS-CoV-2 variants. The CDR3 length is 13 residues. V lost 9 bases and J 4 bases, leaving 10 bases between the germline ends. The germline V gene encodes CDR1 SGHTA and CDR2 FQGNSA. A remark on this clone: Its antigen is still unknown.

Study-wide results and caveats: Substantial breadth in spike-specific CD8+ and CD4+ T cell responses was reportedly seen after vaccination. Breadth of non-spike TCRs did not differ between vaccinees and placebo recipients.

Sequencing was performed with immunoSEQ multiplex PCR; in TCRdb, only in-frame clones are kept and a portion is missing. The sample consists of about 97,000 clones, around 81% of them appearing once. The chain links TRBV7-2 to TRBJ2-6, with D hard to call. The sample in question was peripheral blood, obtained after recovery from COVID-19. This receptor was taken from a human donor who had recovered from COVID-19. The CDR3 sequence is CASKPGGANVLTF. The DNA of the CDR3 is TGTGCCAGTAAACCGGGCGGGGCCAACGTCCTGACTTTC.